These 18 T cell receptor beta chains were all obtained from the same sample, sequenced in a study of shared clonotypes between healthy human individuals (dated by TCRdb to 2020 to 2022). Libraries were made using the immunoSEQ multiplex PCR assay. The clones in this table, taken by TCRdb from immuneACCESS, are in-frame only. Not every clone is retained; where verified, under half of the shortfall comes from an unresolved V gene, and the cause of the rest is unknown. In all, the sample holds hundreds of thousands of clones, and around 93% of those were seen once. The top ten hold less than 25% of the sample. CD8 naive samples were obtained by positive selection for CCR7 among CD45RO-negative cells, yielding a CD45RA+CCR7+ population from which TemRA cells were excluded. Sequenced: naive CD8+ T cells sorted from blood. The cell subset or site tag for this specimen amounts to: CD45RA+CCR7+. Every receptor here comes from a man aged 25 to 40 in good health.

On this clone: The same CDR3 arises from other DNA sequences in this sample as well. The gene calls are TRBV6-5 and TRBJ2-3; D gene uncertain. The CDR3 is made up of 13 amino acids. V lost 4 bases and J lost 1, with 6 bases in between. Germline V gene sequence: CDR1 MNHEY, CDR2 SVGAGI. As DNA, the CDR3 is TGTGCCAGCAGTTCAGGTGGCACAGATACGCAGTATTTT. Protein sequence: CASSSGGTDTQYF.

V is TRBV5-5 and J is TRBJ1-4; unclear D gene. The germline V gene has CDR1 SGHKS and CDR2 YYEKEE (reference sequence). V gave up 9 bases and J gave up 9 bases, with 9 bases separating them. The CDR3 has 10 residues. CDR3 in DNA: TGTGCCACCATCGAAAAAAAACTGTTTTTT. Encoded protein: CATIEKKLFF.

V gene TRBV28 combines with J gene TRBJ2-7; 8 positions agree with TRBD2. The CDR3 totals 14 residues. Germline V gene lookup returns CDR1 MDHEN and CDR2 SYDVKM. V shed 6 bases, J shed 5 bases, and the junction held 9 bases outside the gene matches. The CDR3 DNA is TGTGCCAGCAGCGAACCGGGACTAGGTAACGAGCAGTACTTC. Protein: CASSEPGLGNEQYF. The full variable domain, completed using reference TRBV28 and TRBJ2-7, is DVKVTQSSRYLVKRTGEKVFLECVQDMDHENMFWYRQDPGLGLRLIYFSYDVKMKEKGDIPEGYSVSREKKERFSLILESASTNQTSMYLCASSEPGLGNEQYFGPGTRLTVT.

The chain combines TRBV5-6 with TRBJ2-1; the D call may be TRBD1 or TRBD2 (5 bases each). Trimming removed 0 bases at V and 1 base at J, with 11 bases between. Germline assignment: CDR1 SGHDT and CDR2 YYEEEE. The length of the CDR3 is 16 residues. CDR3 DNA: TGTGCCAGCAGCTTGGAGACTGGGGGATCCTACAATGAGCAGTTCTTC. Protein sequence: CASSLETGGSYNEQFF.

This chain connects TRBV7-9 to TRBJ2-5, with 10 positions matching TRBD2. The CDR3 contains 16 residues. The ends lost 1 base at V and 2 bases at J; junction bases unmatched: 4. The V gene's germline CDR1 is SEHNR and CDR2 FQNEAQ (reference sequence). The CDR3 loop reads CASSLGLAGTQETQYF. CDR3 coding DNA: TGTGCCAGCAGCTTAGGACTAGCGGGTACTCAAGAGACCCAGTACTTC.

CDR3 protein: CASRLGTAYEQYF. The CDR3 DNA is TGTGCCAGCAGATTGGGGACAGCCTACGAGCAGTACTTC. The rearrangement links TRBV6-1 to TRBJ2-7; TRBD1 agrees at 7 bases. V lost 6 bases and J lost 2; bases outside the gene matches: 4. The germline gives CDR1 MNHNS, CDR2 SASEGT. This CDR3 spans 13 amino acids.

V usage is TRBV27 and J usage is TRBJ2-3; 9 bases are shared with TRBD2. With V trimmed by 5 bases and J by 3 bases, 3 bases remained unmatched. Germline CDR1 is MNHEY and CDR2 is SMNVEV (reference sequence). This CDR3 comprises 14 residues. The CDR3 nucleotides are TGTGCCAGCAGTAAGCGGGAGGCAACAGATACGCAGTATTTT. It specifies CASSKREATDTQYF.

The chain uses TRBV14 and TRBJ2-2; TRBD2 aligns across 12 bases. Germline V gives CDR1 SGHDN, CDR2 FVKESK. The CDR3 runs to 19 residues. Trimming at V came to 0 bases and at J to 5 bases, leaving 10 bases not matched to a gene. CDR3: CASSQEILGLAGITGELFF. DNA of the CDR3: TGTGCCAGCAGCCAAGAAATCTTAGGACTAGCGGGAATAACCGGGGAGCTGTTTTTT.

The chain combines TRBV6-5 with TRBJ2-2; 7 positions agree with TRBD2. The J segment lost 4 bases and the V segment lost 10 bases, leaving 6 bases of the junction unmatched. The germline CDR1 and CDR2 sequences are MNHEY and SVGAGI. The CDR3 is 13 residues long. The CDR3 is CATNSGGTGELFF. DNA of the CDR3: TGTGCCACTAATTCGGGGGGCACCGGGGAGCTGTTTTTT.

The rearrangement uses TRBV27 and TRBJ1-2; possibly TRBD1 for D (6 bases). This CDR3 region has 13 residues. Germline V lookup: CDR1 MNHEY, CDR2 SMNVEV (reference sequence). The ends were cut back, 6 bases at V and 5 bases at J, with 13 bases in the middle. The CDR3 DNA follows: TGTGCCAGCAGCGGGGGCGCAGATTATGGCTACACCTTC. Translation gives CASSGGADYGYTF.

The chain is built from TRBV7-9 and TRBJ2-5; a weak D match, TRBD2 (5 bases). This CDR3 region has 13 residues. V lost 5 bases and J lost 3, with 10 bases in between. In germline, CDR1 is SEHNR, CDR2 FQNEAQ (reference sequence). CDR3: CASSERGKETQYF. The DNA of the CDR3 is TGTGCCAGCAGCGAACGGGGAAAAGAGACCCAGTACTTC.

The chain couples TRBV19 to TRBJ1-5; no clear D. This CDR3 is 15 amino acids long. CDR1 is LNHDA and CDR2 is SQIVND in the germline V gene (reference sequence). The germline V and J ends were trimmed by 4 bases and 3 bases, with 13 bases remaining between them. CDR3 DNA: TGTGCCAGTAGTACATATGGCAGCCACAATCAGCCCCAGCATTTT. It codes for CASSTYGSHNQPQHF. The variable domain in full, with the rest retrieved from reference TRBV19 and TRBJ1-5, is DGGITQSPKYLFRKEGQNVTLSCEQNLNHDAMYWYRQDPGQGLRLIYYSQIVNDFQKGDIAEGYSVSREKKESFPLTVTSAQKNPTAFYLCASSTYGSHNQPQHFGDGTRLSIL.

This chain links TRBV5-8 with TRBJ2-3, with 12 bases identical to TRBD2. The CDR3 runs to 17 residues. Germline assignment: CDR1 SGHTS and CDR2 YDEGEE. Unmatched junction bases numbered 13, after V lost 7 bases and J lost 4 bases. CDR3 sequence reads: CASPLKTSGSFADTQYF. In nucleotides, the CDR3 is TGTGCCAGCCCCCTGAAGACTAGCGGGAGTTTCGCAGATACGCAGTATTTT.

CDR3 DNA: TGTGCCAGCAGTTCAGGCGATAGCTATGGCTACACCTTC. Its translation: CASSSGDSYGYTF. The chain links TRBV2 to TRBJ1-2; D is ambiguous. CDR3 length equals 13 residues. Germline V lookup: CDR1 SNHLY, CDR2 FYNNEI. The V and J ends lost 5 bases and 4 bases respectively, with 11 bases between them.

As regards this clone: This sequence may be a read error, since a much larger clone differs from it by one base. The same CDR3 also results from other DNA sequences found in this sample. The gene calls are TRBV11-2 and TRBJ2-7; D is ambiguous. V was trimmed by 1 base and J by 4 bases, leaving 5 bases between them. This CDR3 comprises 12 residues. Looked up from germline, CDR1 is SGHAT and CDR2 is FQNNGV. The CDR3 sequence: CASSLGSYEQYF. DNA for the CDR3: TGTGCCAGCAGCTTAGGGTCATACGAGCAGTACTTC.

The chain employs TRBV4-1 and TRBJ1-2; TRBD1 matches at 7 bases. CDR1 is MGHRA and CDR2 is YSYEKL in the germline V gene. This CDR3 has 16 residues. V lost 3 bases to trimming and J lost 3 bases; unmatched junction nucleotides: 10. CDR3 sequence: CASSQESGTVYYGYTF. The CDR3 DNA sequence: TGCGCCAGCAGCCAGGAGTCCGGGACAGTTTACTATGGCTACACCTTC.

This clone was counted once. The gene calls are TRBV5-4 and TRBJ2-5; no firm D call. The germline V gene encodes CDR1 SGHNT and CDR2 YYREEE (reference sequence). Trimming took 1 base from V and 5 from J, leaving 3 bases between them. The CDR3 runs to 11 residues. Here the CDR3 DNA reads TGTGCCAGCAGCTTGTTGGAGACCCAGTACTTC. As protein: CASSLLETQYF.

Remarks on this clone: This same CDR3 is encoded by further DNA sequences in the sample. The rearrangement links TRBV9 to TRBJ2-2; unclear D gene. CDR3 length: 12 residues. Germline CDR1 SGDLS, CDR2 YYNGEE. The V gene lost 5 bases and the J gene lost 1 base, with 3 bases spanning the gap. CDR3 protein: CASRGNTGELFF. CDR3 in DNA: TGTGCCAGCAGAGGGAACACCGGGGAGCTGTTTTTT.